This TCR beta chain originates from a study of blood T cell repertoires in COVID-19. Study as a whole: T cells, B-cell-depleted T cells, or PBMCs provided the cDNA or gDNA that served as material.

Source study methods: Counts of nucleated cells, estimated from reference gene primer amplification, were obtained. The assay was immunoSEQ multiplex PCR, and TCRdb's table has in-frame clones only and misses some. Clonal size and the V and J genes are those of that table, whereas D and trimming came from the DNA. The table shows 200,000 or so clones, with approximately 91% occurring only once. The CDR3 sequence is 14 residues long. The V and J ends lost 2 bases and 4 bases respectively, with 11 bases between them. Per germline, CDR1 LNHDA and CDR2 SQIVND (reference sequence). The sequence came from a man in his 60s who had recovered from COVID-19. Sequencing was done on a sample of peripheral blood. The J gene is TRBJ2-5, the V gene TRBV19; D may be TRBD1 (6 bases). CDR3 nucleotides: TGTGCCAGTAGTATACAGGGGAATGGAGAGACCCAGTACTTC. Translating it yields CASSIQGNGETQYF.